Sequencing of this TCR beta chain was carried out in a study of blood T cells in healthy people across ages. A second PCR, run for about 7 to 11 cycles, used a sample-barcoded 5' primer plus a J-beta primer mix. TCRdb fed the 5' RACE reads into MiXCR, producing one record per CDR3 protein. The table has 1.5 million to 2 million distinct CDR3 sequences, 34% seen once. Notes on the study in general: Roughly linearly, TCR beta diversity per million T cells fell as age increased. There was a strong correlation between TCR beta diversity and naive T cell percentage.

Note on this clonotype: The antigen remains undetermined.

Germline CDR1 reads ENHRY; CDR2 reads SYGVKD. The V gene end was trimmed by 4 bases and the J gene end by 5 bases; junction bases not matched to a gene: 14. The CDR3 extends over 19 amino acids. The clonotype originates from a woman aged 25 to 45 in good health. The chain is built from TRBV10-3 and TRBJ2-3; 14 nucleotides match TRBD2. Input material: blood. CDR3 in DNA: TGTGCCATCAGTGGGACCCAAATATTGACTAGCGGGGGGGAAGATACGCAGTATTTT. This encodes CAISGTQILTSGGEDTQYF.